This TCR beta chain emerged from a study of T cells after yellow fever vaccination. This clonotype was seen repeatedly, ten times or more. As yet, its antigen is unknown. The V gene end was trimmed by 4 bases and the J gene end by 7 bases; junction bases not matched to a gene: 7. The CDR3 has 14 residues. Germline loops: CDR1 SEHNR, CDR2 FQNEAQ (reference sequence). A process of 5'RACE template switching, which added a universal primer site and UMIs, was used to make TCR cDNA. In TCRdb, the 5' RACE reads were re-called with MiXCR into one record per CDR3 protein. Of approximately 110,000 distinct CDR3 sequences in the sample, 8% to 9.5% were seen once. Whole-study findings and limits: Weaker overall, the secondary response nonetheless peaked faster (day 5 versus 15).

This receptor was identified in a man aged 25-40 years who received the YFV17D yellow fever vaccine. V and J are TRBV7-9 and TRBJ1-1, with 9 bases that match TRBD1. The sample consisted of CD8+ T cells sorted from PBMCs, taken 45 days after the yellow fever booster vaccination. CDR3 region: CASSSYDRGGEAFF. CDR3 coding DNA: TGTGCCAGCAGCTCATATGACAGGGGGGGTGAAGCTTTCTTT.